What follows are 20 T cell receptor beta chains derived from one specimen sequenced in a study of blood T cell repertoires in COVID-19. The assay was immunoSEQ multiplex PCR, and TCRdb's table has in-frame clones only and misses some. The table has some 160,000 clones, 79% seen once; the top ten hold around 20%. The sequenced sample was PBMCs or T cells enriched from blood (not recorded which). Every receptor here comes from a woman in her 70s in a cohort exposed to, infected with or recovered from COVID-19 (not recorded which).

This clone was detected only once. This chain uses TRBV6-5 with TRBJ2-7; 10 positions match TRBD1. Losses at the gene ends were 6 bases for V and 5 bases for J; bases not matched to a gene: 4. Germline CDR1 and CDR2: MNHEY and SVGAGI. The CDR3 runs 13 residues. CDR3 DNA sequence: TGTGCCAGCAGAGGACAGGGGGACGACGAGCAGTACTTC. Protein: CASRGQGDDEQYF.

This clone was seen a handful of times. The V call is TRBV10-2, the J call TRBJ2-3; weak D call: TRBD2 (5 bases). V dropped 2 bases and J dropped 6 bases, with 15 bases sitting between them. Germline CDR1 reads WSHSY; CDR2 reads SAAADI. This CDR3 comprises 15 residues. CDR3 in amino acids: CASSEHTSGGDTQYF. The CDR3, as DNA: TGCGCCAGCAGTGAGCACACTAGTGGAGGCGATACGCAGTATTTT.

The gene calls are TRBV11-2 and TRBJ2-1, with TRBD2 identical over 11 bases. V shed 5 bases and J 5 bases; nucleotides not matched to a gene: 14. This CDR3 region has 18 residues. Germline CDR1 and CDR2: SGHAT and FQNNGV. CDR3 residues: CASSPTFILAGGNNEQFF. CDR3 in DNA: TGTGCCAGCAGCCCGACTTTCATTCTAGCGGGAGGAAACAATGAGCAGTTCTTC.

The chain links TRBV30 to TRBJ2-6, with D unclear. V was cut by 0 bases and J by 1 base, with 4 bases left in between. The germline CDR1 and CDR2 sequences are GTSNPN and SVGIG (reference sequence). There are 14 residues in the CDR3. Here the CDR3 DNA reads TGTGCCTGGAGTGTAACATCTGGGGCCAACGTCCTGACTTTC. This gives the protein CAWSVTSGANVLTF. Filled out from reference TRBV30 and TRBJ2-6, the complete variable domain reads SQTIHQWPATLVQPVGSPLSLECTVEGTSNPNLYWYRQAAGRGLQLLFYSVGIGQISSEVPQNLSASRPQDRQFILSSKKLLLSDSGFYLCAWSVTSGANVLTFGAGSRLTVL.

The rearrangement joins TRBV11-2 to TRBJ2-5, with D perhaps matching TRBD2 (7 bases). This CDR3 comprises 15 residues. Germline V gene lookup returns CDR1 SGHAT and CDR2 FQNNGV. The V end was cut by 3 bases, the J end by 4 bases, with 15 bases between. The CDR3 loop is CASSLGGALVETQYF. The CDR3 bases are TGTGCCAGCAGCTTGGGGGGGGCATTGGTAGAGACCCAGTACTTC.

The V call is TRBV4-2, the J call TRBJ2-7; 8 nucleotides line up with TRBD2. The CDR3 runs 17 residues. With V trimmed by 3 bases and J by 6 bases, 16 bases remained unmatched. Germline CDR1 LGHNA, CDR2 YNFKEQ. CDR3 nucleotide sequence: TGTGCCAGCAGCCAGGGCACGGGACTAGGTCTCTGGGGCGAGCAGTACTTC. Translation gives CASSQGTGLGLWGEQYF.

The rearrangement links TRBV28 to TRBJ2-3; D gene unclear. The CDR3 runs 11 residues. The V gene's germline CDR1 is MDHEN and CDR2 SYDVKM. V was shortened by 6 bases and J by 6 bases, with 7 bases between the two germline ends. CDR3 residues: CASSTLDTQYF. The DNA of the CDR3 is TGTGCCAGCAGCACTCTGGATACGCAGTATTTT.

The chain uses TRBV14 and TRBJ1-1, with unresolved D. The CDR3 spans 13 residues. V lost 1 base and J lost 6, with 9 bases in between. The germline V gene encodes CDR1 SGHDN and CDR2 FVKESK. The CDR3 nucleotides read TGTGCCAGCAGCCAAGCCTGGAGTTCTGAAGCTTTCTTT. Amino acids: CASSQAWSSEAFF. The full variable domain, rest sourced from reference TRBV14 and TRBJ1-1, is EAGVTQFPSHSVIEKGQTVTLRCDPISGHDNLYWYRRVMGKEIKFLLHFVKESKQDESGMPNNRFLAERTGGTYSTLKVQPAELEDSGVYFCASSQAWSSEAFFGQGTRLTVV.

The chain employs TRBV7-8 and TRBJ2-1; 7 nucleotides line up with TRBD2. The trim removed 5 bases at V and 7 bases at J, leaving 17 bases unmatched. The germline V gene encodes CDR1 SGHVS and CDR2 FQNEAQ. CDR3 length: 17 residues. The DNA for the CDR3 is TGTGCCAGCAGCCCACGCCGGGACTACCATCTCTTAAATGAGCAGTTCTTC. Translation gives CASSPRRDYHLLNEQFF. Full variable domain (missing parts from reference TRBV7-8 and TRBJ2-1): GAGVSQSPRYKVAKRGQDVALRCDPISGHVSLFWYQQALGQGPEFLTYFQNEAQLDKSGLPSDRFFAERPEGSVSTLKIQRTQQEDSAVYLCASSPRRDYHLLNEQFFGPGTRLTVL.

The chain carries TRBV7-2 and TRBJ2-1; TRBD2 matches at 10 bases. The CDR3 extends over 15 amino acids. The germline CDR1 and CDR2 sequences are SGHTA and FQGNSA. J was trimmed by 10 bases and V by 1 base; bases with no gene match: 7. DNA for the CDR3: TGTGCCAGCAGCTTAGAAGCGGGAGGGCCGCGGGAGCAGTTCTTC. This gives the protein CASSLEAGGPREQFF.

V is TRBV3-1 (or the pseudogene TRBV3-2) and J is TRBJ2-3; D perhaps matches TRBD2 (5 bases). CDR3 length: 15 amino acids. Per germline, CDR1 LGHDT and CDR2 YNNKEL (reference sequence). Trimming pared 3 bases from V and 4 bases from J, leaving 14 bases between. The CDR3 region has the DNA TGTGCCAGCAGCCATCCGGGGTTTAGAGCAGATACGCAGTATTTT. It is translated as CASSHPGFRADTQYF.

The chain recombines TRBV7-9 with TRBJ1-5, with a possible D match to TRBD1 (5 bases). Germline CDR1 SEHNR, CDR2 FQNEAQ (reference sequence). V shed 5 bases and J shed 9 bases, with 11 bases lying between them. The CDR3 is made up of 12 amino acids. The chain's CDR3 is CASSPADRPQHF. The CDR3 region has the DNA TGTGCCAGCAGCCCGGCCGACAGGCCCCAGCATTTT.

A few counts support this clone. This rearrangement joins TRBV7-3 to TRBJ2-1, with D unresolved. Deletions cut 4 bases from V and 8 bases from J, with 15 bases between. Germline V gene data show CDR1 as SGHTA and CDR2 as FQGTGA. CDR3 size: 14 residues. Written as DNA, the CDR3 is TGTGCCAGCAGCTCCACGTCTACGATCGATGAGCAGTTCTTC. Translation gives CASSSTSTIDEQFF.

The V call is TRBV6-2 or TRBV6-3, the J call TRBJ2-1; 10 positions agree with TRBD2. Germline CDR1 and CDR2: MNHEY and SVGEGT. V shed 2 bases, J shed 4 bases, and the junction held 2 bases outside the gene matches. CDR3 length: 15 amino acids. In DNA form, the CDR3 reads TGTGCCAGCAGTTACGGACTAGCGGCTTACAATGAGCAGTTCTTC. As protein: CASSYGLAAYNEQFF.

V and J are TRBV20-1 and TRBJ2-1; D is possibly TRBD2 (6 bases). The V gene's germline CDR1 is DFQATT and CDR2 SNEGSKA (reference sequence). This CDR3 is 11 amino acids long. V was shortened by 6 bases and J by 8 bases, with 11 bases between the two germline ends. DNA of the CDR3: TGCAGTGCCGGACGGGGGTATGAGCAGTTCTTC. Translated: CSAGRGYEQFF.

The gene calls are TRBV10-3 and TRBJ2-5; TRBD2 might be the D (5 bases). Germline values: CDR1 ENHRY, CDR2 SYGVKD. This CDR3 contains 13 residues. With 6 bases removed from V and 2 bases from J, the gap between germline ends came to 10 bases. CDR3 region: CAIREDLQETQYF. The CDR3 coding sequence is TGTGCCATCAGGGAGGACTTACAAGAGACCCAGTACTTC.

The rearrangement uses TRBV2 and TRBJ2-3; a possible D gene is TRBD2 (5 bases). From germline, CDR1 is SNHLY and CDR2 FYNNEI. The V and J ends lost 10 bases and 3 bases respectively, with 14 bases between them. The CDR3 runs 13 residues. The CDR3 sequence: CATGLQGTDTQYF. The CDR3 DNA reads TGTGCCACAGGACTGCAAGGGACAGATACGCAGTATTTT.

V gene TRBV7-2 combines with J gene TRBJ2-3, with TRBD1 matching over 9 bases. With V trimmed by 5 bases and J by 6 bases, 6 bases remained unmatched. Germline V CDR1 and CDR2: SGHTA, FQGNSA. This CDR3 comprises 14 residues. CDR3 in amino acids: CASSPWTGEDTQYF. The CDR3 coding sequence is TGTGCCAGCAGCCCTTGGACAGGGGAGGATACGCAGTATTTT. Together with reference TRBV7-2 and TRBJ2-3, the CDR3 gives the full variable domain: GAGVSQSPSNKVTEKGKDVELRCDPISGHTALYWYRQSLGQGLEFLIYFQGNSAPDKSGLPSDRFSAERTGGSVSTLTIQRTQQEDSAVYLCASSPWTGEDTQYFGPGTRLTVL.

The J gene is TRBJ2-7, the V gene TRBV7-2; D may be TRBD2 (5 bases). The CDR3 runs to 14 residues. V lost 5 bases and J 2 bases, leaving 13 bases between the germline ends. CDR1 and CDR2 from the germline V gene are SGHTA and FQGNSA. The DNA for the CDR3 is TGTGCCAGCAGCCCCGGGCTAGCCGCCTACGAGCAGTACTTC. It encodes CASSPGLAAYEQYF.

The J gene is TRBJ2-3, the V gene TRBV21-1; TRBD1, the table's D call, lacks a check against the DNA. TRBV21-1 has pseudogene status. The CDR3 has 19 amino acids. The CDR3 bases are TGTGCCAGCAGCAAAGGCAGGACAGGGCGTTACATCAGCACAGATACGCAGTATTTT. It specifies CASSKGRTGRYISTDTQYF.